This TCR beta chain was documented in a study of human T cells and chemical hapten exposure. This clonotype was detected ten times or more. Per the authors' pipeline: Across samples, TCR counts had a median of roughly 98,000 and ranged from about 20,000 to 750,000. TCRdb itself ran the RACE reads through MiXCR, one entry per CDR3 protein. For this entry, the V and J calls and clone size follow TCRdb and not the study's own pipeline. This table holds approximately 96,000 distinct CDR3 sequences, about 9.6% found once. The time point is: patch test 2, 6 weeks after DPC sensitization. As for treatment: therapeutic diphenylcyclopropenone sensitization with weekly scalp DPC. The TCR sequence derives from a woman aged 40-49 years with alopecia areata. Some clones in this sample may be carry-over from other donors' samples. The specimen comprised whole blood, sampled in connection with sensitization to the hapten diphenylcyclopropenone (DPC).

CDR3 residues: CSARDLRTARAGETQYF. Written as DNA, the CDR3 is TGCAGTGCTAGAGATCTCAGGACGGCCAGGGCAGGGGAGACCCAGTACTTC. The chain is built from TRBV20-1 and TRBJ2-5; the D gene is possibly TRBD1 (5 bases). The CDR3 runs to 17 residues. Trimming left V 0 bases short and J 5 bases short, with 22 bases between. Per the germline V gene, CDR1 is DFQATT and CDR2 is SNEGSKA (reference sequence).